This T cell receptor beta chain was retrieved from a study of cytomegalovirus exposure and HLA in healthy donors. Method: immunoSEQ multiplex PCR; TCRdb's copy keeps in-frame clones and lacks some. The sample has 100,000 or so clones; approximately 90% are singletons. CDR1 and CDR2 from the germline V gene are GTSNPN and SVGIG (reference sequence). This CDR3 spans 11 amino acids. Trimming took 5 bases from V and 3 from J, leaving 8 bases between them. The sample taken for sequencing was PBMCs. The chain uses TRBV30 and TRBJ2-7; a possible D gene is TRBD1 (5 bases). The source of this sequence is a woman aged 18-30 years in good health and CMV-seropositive. The CDR3, as DNA: TGTGCCTGGGGAGACAGCTACGAGCAGTACTTC. Protein product: CAWGDSYEQYF.